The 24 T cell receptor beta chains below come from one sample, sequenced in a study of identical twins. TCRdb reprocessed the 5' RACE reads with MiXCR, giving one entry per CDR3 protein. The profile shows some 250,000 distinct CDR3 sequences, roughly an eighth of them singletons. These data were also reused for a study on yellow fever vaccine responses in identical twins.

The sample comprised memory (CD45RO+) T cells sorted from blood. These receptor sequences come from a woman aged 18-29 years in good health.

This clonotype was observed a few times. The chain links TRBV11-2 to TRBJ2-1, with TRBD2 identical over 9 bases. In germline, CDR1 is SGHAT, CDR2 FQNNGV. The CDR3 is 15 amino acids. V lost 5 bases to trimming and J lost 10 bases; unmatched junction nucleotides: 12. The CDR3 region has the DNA TGTGCCAGCAGCGTTAGCGGGAGTTCCTGGGGGGAGCAGTTCTTC. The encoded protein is CASSVSGSSWGEQFF.

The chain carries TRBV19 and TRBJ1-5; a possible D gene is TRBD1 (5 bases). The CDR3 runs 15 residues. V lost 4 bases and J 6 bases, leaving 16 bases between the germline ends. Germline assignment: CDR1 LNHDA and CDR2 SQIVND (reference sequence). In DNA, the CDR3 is TGTGCCAGTAGTACCAAGGGGTCAGCGAGTCAGCCCCAGCATTTT. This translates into CASSTKGSASQPQHF.

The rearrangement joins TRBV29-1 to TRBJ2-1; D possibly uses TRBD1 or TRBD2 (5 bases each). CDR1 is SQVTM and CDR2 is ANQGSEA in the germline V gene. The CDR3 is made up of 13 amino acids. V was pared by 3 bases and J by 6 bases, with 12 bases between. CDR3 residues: CSVEGDASNEQFF. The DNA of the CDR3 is TGCAGCGTTGAGGGGGATGCTTCCAATGAGCAGTTCTTC.

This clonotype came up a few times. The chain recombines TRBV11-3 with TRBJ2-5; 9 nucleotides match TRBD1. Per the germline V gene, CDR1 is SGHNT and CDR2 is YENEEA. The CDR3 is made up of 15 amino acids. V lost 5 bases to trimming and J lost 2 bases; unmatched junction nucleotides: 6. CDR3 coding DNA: TGTGCCAGCAGCCAAACAGGGGGCGGGCAAGAGACCCAGTACTTC. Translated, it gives CASSQTGGGQETQYF.

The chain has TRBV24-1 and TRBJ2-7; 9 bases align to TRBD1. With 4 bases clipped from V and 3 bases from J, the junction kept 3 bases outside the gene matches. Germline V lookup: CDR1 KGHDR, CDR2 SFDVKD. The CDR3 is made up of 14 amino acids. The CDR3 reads CATSEGQGHYEQYF. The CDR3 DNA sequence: TGTGCCACCAGTGAGGGACAGGGACACTACGAGCAGTACTTC.

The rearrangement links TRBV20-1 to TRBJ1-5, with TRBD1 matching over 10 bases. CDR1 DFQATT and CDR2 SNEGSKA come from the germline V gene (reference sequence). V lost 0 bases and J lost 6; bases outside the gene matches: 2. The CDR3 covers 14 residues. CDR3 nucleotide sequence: TGCAGTGCTAGAGAGGGGACAGGGGTTCAGCCCCAGCATTTT. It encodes CSAREGTGVQPQHF.

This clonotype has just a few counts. The CDR3 DNA reads as TGTGCCAGCAGCCGAAGGCGACCGGGCCTCGAAAACACCGGGGAGCTGTTTTTT. This codes for CASSRRRPGLENTGELFF. V is TRBV11-2 and J is TRBJ2-2; D gene uncertain. Trimming removed 5 bases from V and 2 bases from J, with 21 bases in between. The CDR3 length is 18 residues. The germline gives CDR1 SGHAT, CDR2 FQNNGV.

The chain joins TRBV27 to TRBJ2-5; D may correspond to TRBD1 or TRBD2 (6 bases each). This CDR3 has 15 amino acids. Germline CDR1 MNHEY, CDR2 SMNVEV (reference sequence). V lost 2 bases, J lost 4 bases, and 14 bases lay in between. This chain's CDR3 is CASSLEWGALETQYF. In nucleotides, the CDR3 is TGTGCCAGCAGTTTAGAATGGGGGGCCTTAGAGACCCAGTACTTC.

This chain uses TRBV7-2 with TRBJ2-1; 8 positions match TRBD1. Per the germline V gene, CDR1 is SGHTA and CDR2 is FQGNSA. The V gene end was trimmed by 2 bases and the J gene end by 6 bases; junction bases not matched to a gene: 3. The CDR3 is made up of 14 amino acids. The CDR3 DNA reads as TGTGCCAGCAGCTTATTGGGACAGGTCAATGAGCAGTTCTTC. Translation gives CASSLLGQVNEQFF.

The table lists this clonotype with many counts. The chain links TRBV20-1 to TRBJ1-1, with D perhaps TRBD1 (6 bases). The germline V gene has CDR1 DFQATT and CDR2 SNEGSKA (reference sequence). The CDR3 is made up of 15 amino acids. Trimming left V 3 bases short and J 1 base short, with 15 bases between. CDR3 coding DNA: TGCAGTGCTAGGCTCCTCAGGGGTCGGAACACTGAAGCTTTCTTT. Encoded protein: CSARLLRGRNTEAFF.

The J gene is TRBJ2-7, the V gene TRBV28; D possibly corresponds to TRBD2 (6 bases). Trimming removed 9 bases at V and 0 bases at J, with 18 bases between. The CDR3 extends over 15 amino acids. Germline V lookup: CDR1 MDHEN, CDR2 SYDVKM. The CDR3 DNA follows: TGTGCCAGTTCAGGACCTGGACTACGCTCCTACGAGCAGTACTTC. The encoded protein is CASSGPGLRSYEQYF.

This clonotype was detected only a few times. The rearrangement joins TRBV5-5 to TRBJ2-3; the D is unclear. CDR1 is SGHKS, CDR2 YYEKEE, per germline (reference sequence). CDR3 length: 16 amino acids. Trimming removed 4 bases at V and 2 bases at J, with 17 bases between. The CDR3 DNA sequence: TGTGCCAGCAGCCACTCGGCAGCTACCTTCACAGATACGCAGTATTTT. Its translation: CASSHSAATFTDTQYF.

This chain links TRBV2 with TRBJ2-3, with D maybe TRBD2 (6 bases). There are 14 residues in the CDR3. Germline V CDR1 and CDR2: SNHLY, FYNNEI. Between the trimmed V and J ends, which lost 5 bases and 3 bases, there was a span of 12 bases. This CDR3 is CASSPPGGTDTQYF. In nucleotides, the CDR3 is TGTGCCAGCAGTCCCCCCGGGGGAACAGATACGCAGTATTTT.

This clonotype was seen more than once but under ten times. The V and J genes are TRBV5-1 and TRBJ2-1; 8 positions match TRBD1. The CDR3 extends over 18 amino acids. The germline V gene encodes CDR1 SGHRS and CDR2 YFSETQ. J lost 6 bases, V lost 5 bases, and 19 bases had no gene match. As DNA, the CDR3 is TGCGCCAGCAGTTACAGTCGTTCGCGAGGGGACAGGACCAATGAGCAGTTCTTC. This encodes CASSYSRSRGDRTNEQFF.

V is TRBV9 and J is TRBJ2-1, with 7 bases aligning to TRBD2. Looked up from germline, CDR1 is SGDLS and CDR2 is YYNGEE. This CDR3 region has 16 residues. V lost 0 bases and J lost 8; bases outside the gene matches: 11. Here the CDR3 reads CASSVDRGGKGDEQFF. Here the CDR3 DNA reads TGTGCCAGCAGCGTAGATCGCGGGGGAAAGGGCGATGAGCAGTTCTTC.

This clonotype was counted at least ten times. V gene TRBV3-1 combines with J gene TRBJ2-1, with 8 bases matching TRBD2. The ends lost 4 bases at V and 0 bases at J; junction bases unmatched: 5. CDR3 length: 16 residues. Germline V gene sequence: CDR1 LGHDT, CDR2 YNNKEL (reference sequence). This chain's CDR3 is CASSPGGLSSYNEQFF. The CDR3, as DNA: TGTGCCAGCAGCCCGGGGGGGCTGAGCTCCTACAATGAGCAGTTCTTC.

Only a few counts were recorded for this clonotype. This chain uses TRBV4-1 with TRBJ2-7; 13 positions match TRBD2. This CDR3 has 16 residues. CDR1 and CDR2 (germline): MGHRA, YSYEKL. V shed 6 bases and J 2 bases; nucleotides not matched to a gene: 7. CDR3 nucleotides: TGCGCCAGCAGGCCAAGGGGGACTAGCGGGGCCTACGAGCAGTACTTC. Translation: CASRPRGTSGAYEQYF.

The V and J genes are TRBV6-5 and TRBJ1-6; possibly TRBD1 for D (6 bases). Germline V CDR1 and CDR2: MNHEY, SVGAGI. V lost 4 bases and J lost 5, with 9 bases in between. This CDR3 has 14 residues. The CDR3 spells CASSFRGNNSPLHF. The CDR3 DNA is TGTGCCAGCAGTTTCAGGGGAAATAATTCACCCCTCCACTTT.

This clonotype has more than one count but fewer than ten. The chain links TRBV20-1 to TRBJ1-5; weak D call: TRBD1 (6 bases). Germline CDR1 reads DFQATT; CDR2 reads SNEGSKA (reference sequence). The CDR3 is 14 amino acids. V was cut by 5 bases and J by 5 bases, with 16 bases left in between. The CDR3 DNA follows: TGCAGTGCTGGCGGCCAGCCAGGGGATCAGCCCCAGCATTTT. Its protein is CSAGGQPGDQPQHF.

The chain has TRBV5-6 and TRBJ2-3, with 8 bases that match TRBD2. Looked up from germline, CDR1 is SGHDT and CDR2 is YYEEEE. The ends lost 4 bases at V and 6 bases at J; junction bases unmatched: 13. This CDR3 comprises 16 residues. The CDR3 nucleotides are TGTGCCAGCAGCCTTACTTCGGGACTAGGGGCGGATACGCAGTATTTT. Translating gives CASSLTSGLGADTQYF.

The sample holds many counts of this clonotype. The DNA of the CDR3 is TGCGCCAGCAGCTTGGCCACTAGCGGGGCGCATGAGCAGTTCTTC. It codes for CASSLATSGAHEQFF. This rearrangement joins TRBV5-1 to TRBJ2-1; 10 positions match TRBD2. V gave up 0 bases and J gave up 8 bases; unmatched junction bases: 5. The CDR3 runs 15 residues. Germline-derived CDR1 and CDR2 are SGHRS and YFSETQ.

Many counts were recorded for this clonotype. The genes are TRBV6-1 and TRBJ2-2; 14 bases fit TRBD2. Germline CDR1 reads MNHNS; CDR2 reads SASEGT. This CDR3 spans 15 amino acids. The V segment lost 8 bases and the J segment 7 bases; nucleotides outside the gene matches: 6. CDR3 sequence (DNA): TGTGCCAGCGGGACTAGCGGGAGAAGGGGCGGGGAGCTGTTTTTT. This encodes CASGTSGRRGGELFF.

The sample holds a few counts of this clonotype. CDR3 sequence (DNA): TGTGCCAGCCGCGGGATGAACTCCTACGAGCAGTACTTC. It is translated as CASRGMNSYEQYF. The chain recombines TRBV6-2 or TRBV6-3 with TRBJ2-7; D perhaps matches TRBD2 (6 bases). Trimming stripped 8 bases from V and 0 bases from J, with 11 bases between. Germline V CDR1 and CDR2: MNHEY, SVGEGT. The CDR3 consists of 13 residues.

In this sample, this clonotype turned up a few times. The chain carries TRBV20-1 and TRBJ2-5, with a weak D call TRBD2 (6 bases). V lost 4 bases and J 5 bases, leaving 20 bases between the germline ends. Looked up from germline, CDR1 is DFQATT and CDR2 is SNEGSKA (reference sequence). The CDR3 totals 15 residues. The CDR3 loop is CSATTTQGGGETQYF. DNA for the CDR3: TGCAGTGCTACCACAACCCAGGGTGGAGGGGAGACCCAGTACTTC.